The next 17 T cell receptor beta chains were all read from a single sample in a study of cytomegalovirus exposure and HLA in healthy donors. Vbeta (60) and Jbeta (13) primers were used in the PCR. TCRdb's copy holds only in-frame clones and misses some; the assay was immunoSEQ multiplex PCR. The sample includes roughly 110,000 clones, under 80% seen only once; the top ten take 6.1%. Input material: PBMCs. Source of these receptors: a woman aged 45-59 years in good health and CMV-seropositive.

The chain uses TRBV4-2 and TRBJ1-2, with 7 bases fitting TRBD1. V trimming: 0 bases; J trimming: 8 bases; junction bases outside the gene matches: 9. CDR3 size: 15 residues. The germline gives CDR1 LGHNA, CDR2 YNFKEQ. CDR3 bases: TGTGCCAGCAGCCAAGACAACAGGGGTTTACAGGGCTACACCTTC. This translates into CASSQDNRGLQGYTF.

This chain connects TRBV6-6 to TRBJ2-1, with 8 bases identical to TRBD2. The CDR3 runs 16 residues. From germline, CDR1 is MNHNY and CDR2 SVGAGI (reference sequence). After removal of 2 bases from V and 0 bases from J, the junction contained 3 bases not matched to a gene. The CDR3 DNA reads TGTGCCAGCAGTTACGAGCGGGGGAGCTCCTACAATGAGCAGTTCTTC. Translated, it gives CASSYERGSSYNEQFF.

This chain uses TRBV7-3 with TRBJ2-1; 10 nucleotides align to TRBD2. With V trimmed by 7 bases and J by 2 bases, 2 bases remained unmatched. The CDR3 spans 14 residues. Per germline, CDR1 SGHTA and CDR2 FQGTGA. The CDR3 protein is CASNSGGPYNEQFF. The CDR3 DNA sequence: TGTGCCAGCAATAGCGGGGGGCCCTACAATGAGCAGTTCTTC.

The J gene is TRBJ2-1, the V gene TRBV4-2; 10 nucleotides align to TRBD2. This CDR3 region has 15 residues. Germline values: CDR1 LGHNA, CDR2 YNFKEQ. J lost 5 bases, V lost 6 bases, and 7 bases had no gene match. Here the CDR3 reads CASRSGLAVNNEQFF. CDR3 coding DNA: TGTGCCAGCAGGAGCGGACTAGCGGTTAACAATGAGCAGTTCTTC.

This chain joins TRBV6-6 and TRBJ1-1; 7 bases are shared with TRBD1. CDR3 length: 12 amino acids. The V gene's germline CDR1 is MNHNY and CDR2 SVGAGI (reference sequence). The V and J ends lost 6 bases and 4 bases, in that order; junction bases with no gene match: 2. Here the CDR3 reads CASSAGGTEAFF. The CDR3 DNA reads as TGTGCCAGCAGCGCAGGGGGCACTGAAGCTTTCTTT.

The chain has TRBV5-1 and TRBJ1-6; D is perhaps TRBD1 (5 bases). The CDR3 consists of 14 residues. Germline V gives CDR1 SGHRS, CDR2 YFSETQ. V was trimmed by 9 bases and J by 8 bases, leaving 18 bases between them. CDR3 in amino acids: CATSATEVDSPLHF. CDR3 in DNA: TGCGCCACCTCGGCGACAGAGGTGGATTCACCCCTCCACTTT.

The V gene is TRBV6-5, the J gene TRBJ1-5; no definite D call. The ends were cut back, 7 bases at V and 1 base at J, with 11 bases in the middle. The CDR3 is 14 residues long. Germline-derived CDR1 and CDR2 are MNHEY and SVGAGI. CDR3 residues: CASTERRSNQPQHF. CDR3 nucleotides: TGTGCCAGCACAGAACGCAGGAGCAATCAGCCCCAGCATTTT.

The chain joins TRBV9 to TRBJ2-5; 12 nucleotides align to TRBD1. The DNA end lines up better with TRBJ2-7; the J call may be wrong. Looked up from germline, CDR1 is SGDLS and CDR2 is YYNGEE. This CDR3 is 16 amino acids long. In nucleotides, the CDR3 is TGTGCCAGCAGCCCCGACCCGGGACAGGGGGCTCACGAGCAGTACTTC. Translation: CASSPDPGQGAHEQYF.

This chain uses TRBV7-2 with TRBJ1-1; unclear D gene. V was shortened by 0 bases and J by 0 bases, with 11 bases between the two germline ends. CDR3 size: 16 residues. Germline CDR1 reads SGHTA; CDR2 reads FQGNSA. The CDR3 coding sequence is TGTGCCAGCAGCTTAGCGGGCCGATTGCTGAACACTGAAGCTTTCTTT. This sequence encodes CASSLAGRLLNTEAFF.

The DNA of the CDR3 is TGTGCCAGCAGTTTTACCAGGGGTCGGGGTGAGCAGTACTTC. Translated: CASSFTRGRGEQYF. This chain uses TRBV28 with TRBJ2-7, with D possibly TRBD1 on 6 matching bases. Per germline, CDR1 MDHEN and CDR2 SYDVKM. The ends were cut back, 3 bases at V and 7 bases at J, with 16 bases in the middle. The CDR3 spans 14 residues.

This chain uses TRBV12-5 with TRBJ1-2; a possible D gene is TRBD1 (5 bases). The CDR3 is made up of 13 amino acids. Germline lookup yields CDR1 LGHNT and CDR2 FRNRAP. V shed 2 bases and J shed 4 bases, with 8 bases lying between them. The CDR3 loop is CASGLSGGYGYTF. CDR3 bases: TGTGCTAGTGGTTTGAGCGGGGGCTATGGCTACACCTTC.

The rearrangement links TRBV7-7 to TRBJ2-3; perhaps TRBD1 as D (6 bases). Trimming took off 2 bases at V and 0 bases at J, with 9 bases between the two ends. CDR3 length equals 15 residues. Germline values: CDR1 SSHAT, CDR2 FNYEAQ (reference sequence). The CDR3 reads CASSLRDTSTDTQYF. The CDR3 DNA is TGTGCCAGCAGCTTACGGGACACCAGCACAGATACGCAGTATTTT.

V usage is TRBV28 and J usage is TRBJ1-6; no definite D call. This CDR3 spans 14 amino acids. CDR1 MDHEN and CDR2 SYDVKM come from the germline V gene. Trimming removed 6 bases at V and 5 bases at J, with 11 bases between. This CDR3 is CASSRGLHNSPLHF. Written as DNA, the CDR3 is TGTGCCAGCAGCCGCGGGTTACATAATTCACCCCTCCACTTT.

The rearrangement links TRBV19 to TRBJ1-5; D is ambiguous. CDR3 length: 16 amino acids. CDR1 LNHDA and CDR2 SQIVND come from the germline V gene (reference sequence). Trimming took off 3 bases at V and 7 bases at J, with 19 bases between the two ends. The DNA for the CDR3 is TGTGCCAGTAGTATCGCCCTACGAAGAGGGTACCAGCCCCAGCATTTT. Translated: CASSIALRRGYQPQHF.

The chain joins TRBV15 to TRBJ1-3, with 7 bases aligning to TRBD1. V trimming: 3 bases; J trimming: 2 bases; junction bases outside the gene matches: 7. CDR1 and CDR2 (germline): LNHNV, YYDKDF (reference sequence). The CDR3 runs to 16 residues. CDR3 amino acids: CATSSYRGEAGNTIYF. CDR3 nucleotides: TGTGCCACCAGCAGTTACAGGGGCGAAGCTGGAAACACCATATATTTT.

The rearrangement links TRBV10-3 to TRBJ2-1; 7 bases are a match to TRBD2. The germline V gene has CDR1 ENHRY and CDR2 SYGVKD. V was pared by 6 bases and J by 3 bases, with 11 bases of the junction left unmatched. CDR3 length: 16 residues. The CDR3 loop reads CAISPRVAGGYNEQFF. DNA of the CDR3: TGTGCCATCAGCCCCCGAGTAGCGGGCGGCTACAATGAGCAGTTCTTC.

The rearrangement uses TRBV7-3 and TRBJ2-3; D is perhaps TRBD2 (5 bases). The CDR3 has 16 amino acids. The germline gives CDR1 SGHTA, CDR2 FQGTGA. Trimming cost V 5 bases and J 5 bases, with 20 bases left between them. In nucleotides, the CDR3 is TGTGCCAGCAGCCCCAGCGCGGCGGGCAGGATAGATACGCAGTATTTT. It translates to CASSPSAAGRIDTQYF.